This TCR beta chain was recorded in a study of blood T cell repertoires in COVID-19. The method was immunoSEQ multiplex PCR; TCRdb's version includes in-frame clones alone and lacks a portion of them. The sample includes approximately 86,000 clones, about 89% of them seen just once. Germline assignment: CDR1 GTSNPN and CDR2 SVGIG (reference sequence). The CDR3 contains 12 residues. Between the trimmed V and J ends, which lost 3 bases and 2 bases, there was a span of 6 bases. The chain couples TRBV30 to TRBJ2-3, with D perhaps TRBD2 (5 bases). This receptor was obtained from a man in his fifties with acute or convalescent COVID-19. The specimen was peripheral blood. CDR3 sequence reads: CAWSGVTDTQYF. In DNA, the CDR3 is TGTGCCTGGAGCGGGGTCACAGATACGCAGTATTTT.